The next 31 T cell receptor beta chains were all read from a single sample in a study of cytotoxic CD8 clonotypes in ibrutinib-treated CLL. Profiling relied on immunoSEQ multiplex PCR, and the TCRdb table lists in-frame clones only, not all of them. The repertoire consists of about 150,000 clones, with 76% occurring once and the leading ten covering 4.5% to 6.5%. This material consisted of PBMCs, taken after 24 months of ibrutinib treatment. Source of these receptors: a human donor with chronic lymphocytic leukemia.

This clone was found a few times. The chain has TRBV19 and TRBJ2-1, with D maybe TRBD1 (5 bases). Germline V CDR1 and CDR2: LNHDA, SQIVND (reference sequence). V lost 5 bases to trimming and J lost 12 bases, with 20 bases between them. The CDR3 length is 14 residues. Written as DNA, the CDR3 is TGTGCCAGTAGTGGATTATGGCAAGGGGCCGGGCAGTTCTTC. Translation gives CASSGLWQGAGQFF.

V usage is TRBV7-3 and J usage is TRBJ2-3; D gene ambiguous. This CDR3 is built from 12 residues. V lost 5 bases and J 2 bases, leaving 5 bases between the germline ends. Germline CDR1 is SGHTA and CDR2 is FQGTGA. The CDR3 nucleotides read TGTGCCAGCAGCGCGGACACAGATACGCAGTATTTT. It encodes CASSADTDTQYF.

As concerns this clone: A read error is possible here, since a much larger clone lies one base away. Here the CDR3 DNA reads TGTGCCAGCAGTGGGGGGACAGGGTCCTACGAGCAGTACTTC. It encodes CASSGGTGSYEQYF. The chain recombines TRBV6-1 with TRBJ2-7; TRBD1 agrees at 9 bases. CDR1 is MNHNS and CDR2 is SASEGT in the germline V gene. The CDR3 length is 14 residues. Trimming cost V 4 bases and J 1 base; bases outside gene matches: 2.

The sample holds many counts of this clone. The rearrangement links TRBV9 to TRBJ2-5, with a tentative D call TRBD1 (5 bases). V dropped 0 bases and J dropped 5 bases, with 5 bases sitting between them. This CDR3 comprises 12 residues. CDR1 and CDR2 from the germline V gene are SGDLS and YYNGEE. The CDR3 reads CASSVEGETQYF. CDR3 DNA sequence: TGTGCCAGCAGCGTAGAGGGGGAGACCCAGTACTTC.

V usage is TRBV4-2 and J usage is TRBJ1-5; weak D call: TRBD1 (5 bases). The CDR3 is made up of 16 amino acids. Per the germline V gene, CDR1 is LGHNA and CDR2 is YNFKEQ. Trimming shortened V by 0 bases and J by 0 bases, and 9 bases separated the two germline ends. The CDR3 DNA is TGTGCCAGCAGCCAAGATCGGGGGAATAGCAATCAGCCCCAGCATTTT. Amino acids: CASSQDRGNSNQPQHF.

This clone came up a few times. The V call is TRBV7-2, the J call TRBJ2-7; perhaps TRBD2 as D (7 bases). The ends were cut back, 0 bases at V and 0 bases at J, with 12 bases in the middle. Germline V gives CDR1 SGHTA, CDR2 FQGNSA. The CDR3 length is 16 residues. The CDR3 spells CASSLAGGHSSYEQYF. The CDR3 nucleotides read TGTGCCAGCAGCTTAGCGGGGGGGCACAGCTCCTACGAGCAGTACTTC.

This clone was observed a few times. The chain joins TRBV13 to TRBJ2-7; D perhaps matches TRBD2 (6 bases). Trimming removed 5 bases from V and 2 bases from J, with 16 bases in between. Per germline, CDR1 PRHDT and CDR2 FYEKMQ (reference sequence). The CDR3 covers 15 residues. The CDR3 reads CASSPQREFPYEQYF. The DNA of the CDR3 is TGTGCCAGCAGCCCGCAACGGGAGTTTCCCTACGAGCAGTACTTC.

The J gene is TRBJ1-4, the V gene TRBV15; D might be TRBD1 (5 bases). Germline V lookup: CDR1 LNHNV, CDR2 YYDKDF (reference sequence). The CDR3 loop spans 18 amino acids. The V gene lost 4 bases and the J gene lost 5 bases, with 23 bases spanning the gap. CDR3 DNA sequence: TGTGCCACCAGCAAAACTCCCCTGGGACCCGGGAGAAATGAAAAACTGTTTTTT. Translated, it gives CATSKTPLGPGRNEKLFF. The complete variable domain, with remaining parts taken from reference TRBV15 and TRBJ1-4, reads DAMVIQNPRYQVTQFGKPVTLSCSQTLNHNVMYWYQQKSSQAPKLLFHYYDKDFNNEADTPDNFQSRRPNTSFCFLDIRSPGLGDTAMYLCATSKTPLGPGRNEKLFFGSGTQLSVL.

This rearrangement joins TRBV7-2 to TRBJ1-4; D is undetermined. Germline V gene lookup returns CDR1 SGHTA and CDR2 FQGNSA. The length of the CDR3 is 14 residues. The germline V and J ends were trimmed by 1 base and 4 bases, with 7 bases remaining between them. CDR3 DNA sequence: TGTGCCAGCAGCTTAGGTCAGAATAATGAAAAACTGTTTTTT. As protein: CASSLGQNNEKLFF.

The J gene is TRBJ2-7, the V gene TRBV7-9; D ambiguous. The V gene lost 1 base and the J gene lost 6 bases, with 16 bases spanning the gap. In germline, CDR1 is SEHNR, CDR2 FQNEAQ (reference sequence). This CDR3 contains 15 residues. The chain's CDR3 is CASSLVVFFFSEQYF. The CDR3 DNA sequence: TGTGCCAGCAGCTTAGTTGTTTTTTTCTTCTCCGAGCAGTACTTC.

The chain is built from TRBV30 and TRBJ2-7; D perhaps matches TRBD1 (6 bases). The CDR3 spans 12 residues. In germline, CDR1 is GTSNPN, CDR2 SVGIG (reference sequence). Trimming took 3 bases from V and 7 from J, leaving 13 bases between them. CDR3 in amino acids: CAWRTGPGEQYF. The CDR3 coding sequence is TGTGCCTGGAGGACAGGCCCCGGTGAGCAGTACTTC.

V gene TRBV5-1 combines with J gene TRBJ2-2; D remains unclear. The ends were cut back, 5 bases at V and 4 bases at J, with 15 bases in the middle. The CDR3 runs to 15 residues. Germline V gene data show CDR1 as SGHRS and CDR2 as YFSETQ. CDR3 amino acids: CASSLGQGSTGELFF. The DNA for the CDR3 is TGCGCCAGCAGTTTAGGTCAAGGAAGCACCGGGGAGCTGTTTTTT. Complete variable domain (other parts from reference TRBV5-1 and TRBJ2-2): KAGVTQTPRYLIKTRGQQVTLSCSPISGHRSVSWYQQTPGQGLQFLFEYFSETQRNKGNFPGRFSGRQFSNSRSEMNVSTLELGDSALYLCASSLGQGSTGELFFGEGSRLTVL.

The chain joins TRBV7-2 to TRBJ2-3; possibly TRBD2 for D (6 bases). Trimming took off 3 bases at V and 5 bases at J, with 15 bases between the two ends. Germline CDR1 reads SGHTA; CDR2 reads FQGNSA. The length of the CDR3 is 15 residues. CDR3 loop: CASSLTPGSEDTQYF. For the CDR3, the DNA is TGTGCCAGCAGCTTGACCCCCGGGAGCGAAGATACGCAGTATTTT.

V is TRBV18 and J is TRBJ2-5; 9 nucleotides agree with TRBD1. Trimming at V came to 2 bases and at J to 10 bases, leaving 11 bases not matched to a gene. CDR1 is KGHSH and CDR2 is LQKENI in the germline V gene. The CDR3 runs to 15 residues. The CDR3 reads CASSPDGTGTGDQYF. The CDR3 DNA sequence: TGTGCCAGCTCACCAGACGGGACAGGGACTGGGGACCAGTACTTC.

The rearrangement joins TRBV5-1 to TRBJ2-5; possible D gene TRBD1, 7 bases. The CDR3 is made up of 13 amino acids. Germline loops: CDR1 SGHRS, CDR2 YFSETQ. V dropped 7 bases and J dropped 3 bases, with 13 bases sitting between them. In DNA form, the CDR3 reads TGCGCCAGCCACCAGGGGGGAGAAGAGACCCAGTACTTC. Amino acid sequence: CASHQGGEETQYF.

The chain employs TRBV19 and TRBJ2-5; D gene unclear. V was shortened by 4 bases and J by 1 base, with 7 bases between the two germline ends. Per germline, CDR1 LNHDA and CDR2 SQIVND (reference sequence). The CDR3 runs to 13 residues. CDR3 in amino acids: CASSTGSQETQYF. In DNA form, the CDR3 reads TGTGCCAGTAGTACGGGCTCCCAAGAGACCCAGTACTTC.

The count of this clone is one. This rearrangement joins TRBV4-2 to TRBJ1-2; D is possibly TRBD1 (5 bases). This CDR3 has 16 residues. Germline CDR1 and CDR2: LGHNA and YNFKEQ. V shed 0 bases and J shed 3 bases, with 14 bases lying between them. CDR3 sequence reads: CASSQDGQGRHYGYTF. The CDR3 bases are TGTGCCAGCAGCCAAGACGGGCAGGGCCGACACTATGGCTACACCTTC.

This chain links TRBV9 with TRBJ2-1, with 10 bases matching TRBD2. Germline CDR1 and CDR2: SGDLS and YYNGEE. V lost 5 bases to trimming and J lost 9 bases; unmatched junction nucleotides: 11. This CDR3 is 15 amino acids long. CDR3 nucleotide sequence: TGTGCCAGCAGGCAACTAGCGGGATGGTCCGGTGAGCAGTTCTTC. As protein: CASRQLAGWSGEQFF.

The chain has TRBV5-6 and TRBJ1-1; 8 positions match TRBD1. Germline trimming cut 4 bases from V and 4 bases from J; bases unmatched to any gene: 9. Looked up from germline, CDR1 is SGHDT and CDR2 is YYEEEE. The CDR3 has 15 residues. This CDR3 reads CASSRGTGTSTEAFF. The CDR3 region has the DNA TGTGCCAGCAGCCGCGGGACAGGTACAAGCACTGAAGCTTTCTTT.

This clone was seen only a few times. The chain uses TRBV6-5 and TRBJ2-2; D remains unclear. The germline V and J ends were trimmed by 8 bases and 5 bases, with 18 bases remaining between them. The CDR3 contains 15 residues. Germline CDR1 MNHEY, CDR2 SVGAGI. CDR3 loop: CASSLFGVGTGELFF. CDR3 bases: TGTGCCAGCTCCCTCTTTGGGGTAGGGACCGGGGAGCTGTTTTTT.

This clone was detected only once. The V gene is TRBV6-5, the J gene TRBJ1-3, with 9 bases fitting TRBD1. The germline gives CDR1 MNHEY, CDR2 SVGAGI. The length of the CDR3 is 14 residues. After removal of 5 bases from V and 9 bases from J, the junction contained 8 bases not matched to a gene. The CDR3 sequence: CASSLDRGNPTIYF. In nucleotides, the CDR3 is TGTGCCAGCAGTCTGGACAGGGGAAACCCCACCATATATTTT.

Turning to this clone: Relative to the germline gene, one junction end is altered; a read error may explain this. The chain employs TRBV7-7 and TRBJ1-1, with a tentative D call TRBD1 (6 bases). Germline CDR1 reads SSHAT; CDR2 reads FNYEAQ (reference sequence). The CDR3 has 17 residues. The CDR3 here is CASSLVLGGLPLNEAFF. CDR3 coding DNA: TGTGCTAGCAGCTTAGTTTTGGGGGGCTTACCACTTAATGAAGCTTTCTTT. The variable domain in full, completed from reference TRBV7-7 and TRBJ1-1, reads GAGVSQSPRYKVTKRGQDVTLRCDPISSHATLYWYQQALGQGPEFLTYFNYEAQPDKSGLPSDRFSAERPEGSISTLTIQRTEQRDSAMYRCASSLVLGGLPLNEAFFGQGTRLTVV.

The genes are TRBV9 and TRBJ1-1; D possibly corresponds to TRBD1 (6 bases). Germline V lookup: CDR1 SGDLS, CDR2 YYNGEE. This CDR3 is 13 amino acids long. V lost 4 bases and J lost 4, with 11 bases in between. CDR3: CASSIGGGTEAFF. The CDR3 DNA reads TGTGCCAGCAGCATCGGGGGCGGCACTGAAGCTTTCTTT. Variable domain in full (rest from reference TRBV9 and TRBJ1-1): DSGVTQTPKHLITATGQRVTLRCSPRSGDLSVYWYQQSLDQGLQFLIQYYNGEERAKGNILERFSAQQFPDLHSELNLSSLELGDSALYFCASSIGGGTEAFFGQGTRLTVV.

This clone was seen only once. The chain links TRBV27 to TRBJ2-1; D gene ambiguous. The CDR3 consists of 11 residues. Germline V lookup: CDR1 MNHEY, CDR2 SMNVEV (reference sequence). V shed 1 base and J shed 7 bases, with 2 bases lying between them. The CDR3 DNA sequence: TGTGCCAGCAGTTTATGGAATGAGCAGTTCTTC. Encoded protein: CASSLWNEQFF.

V and J are TRBV7-3 and TRBJ2-3, with D tentatively TRBD1 or TRBD2 (5 bases each). Germline assignment: CDR1 SGHTA and CDR2 FQGTGA. Deletions cut 2 bases from V and 7 bases from J, with 7 bases between. The CDR3 contains 12 residues. DNA for the CDR3: TGTGCCAGCAGCTTATTGGGACATACGCAGTATTTT. Protein product: CASSLLGHTQYF.

This clone was counted many times. The chain combines TRBV2 with TRBJ2-1; TRBD1 matches at 7 bases. This CDR3 contains 15 residues. Germline loops: CDR1 SNHLY, CDR2 FYNNEI. V shed 7 bases and J 1 base; nucleotides not matched to a gene: 7. CDR3 in amino acids: CASTERDRSYNEQFF. The CDR3 coding sequence is TGTGCCAGCACCGAACGGGACAGATCCTACAATGAGCAGTTCTTC.

The chain joins TRBV4-3 to TRBJ2-5; 12 bases are shared with TRBD2. CDR3 length: 18 amino acids. Trimming removed 1 base from V and 1 base from J; junction bases left unmatched: 7. Germline CDR1 reads LGHNA; CDR2 reads YSLEER. CDR3 bases: TGCGCCAGCAGCCAAGGGCTAGCGGGAGGGCCGGCCCAAGAGACCCAGTACTTC. Protein product: CASSQGLAGGPAQETQYF.

Details on this clone: Distinct nucleotide sequences in the sample also encode this CDR3. This CDR3 reads CASSYAQGNTEAFF. The CDR3 nucleotides are TGTGCCAGCAGTTACGCACAGGGGAACACTGAAGCTTTCTTT. This sequence joins TRBV6-6 and TRBJ1-1, with D possibly TRBD1 on 6 matching bases. Germline V gives CDR1 MNHNY, CDR2 SVGAGI (reference sequence). The CDR3 extends over 14 amino acids. V lost 2 bases and J lost 1, with 8 bases in between.

The chain combines TRBV4-3 with TRBJ2-3; no clear D. V was cut by 4 bases and J by 5 bases, with 16 bases left in between. The CDR3 is 15 residues long. Germline values: CDR1 LGHNA, CDR2 YSLEER. The CDR3, as DNA: TGCGCCAGCAGCCCACGACTGCCCGCCGGAGATACGCAGTATTTT. Translation gives CASSPRLPAGDTQYF.

In this sample, this clone turned up once. This chain connects TRBV5-1 to TRBJ2-7, with TRBD1 identical over 7 bases. Germline values: CDR1 SGHRS, CDR2 YFSETQ. J gave up 3 bases and V 0 bases, and 6 bases lay outside the gene matches. CDR3 size: 15 residues. The CDR3 bases are TGCGCCAGCAGCTTGGCCCCGGGACAGAACTACGAGCAGTACTTC. Its protein is CASSLAPGQNYEQYF.

The DNA of the CDR3 is TGTGCCAGCTGCGTCGGACGGAACTATGGCTACACCTTC. It yields the protein CASCVGRNYGYTF. The gene calls are TRBV2 and TRBJ1-2; D is unresolved. V lost 8 bases to trimming and J lost 2 bases, with 12 bases between them. Germline CDR1 is SNHLY and CDR2 is FYNNEI. This CDR3 comprises 13 residues.